These 14 T cell receptor beta chains share one sample of origin, sequenced in a study of CD8+CD57+ T cells in acquired aplastic anemia. Template material for TCR beta VDJ and CDR3 profiling consisted of genomic DNA. TCRdb analysed the reads with MiXCR anew, one entry per CDR3 protein. The table has 300,000 or so distinct CDR3 sequences, about 56% seen once; the top ten hold roughly 8%. Sequenced: sorted CD4+, CD8+, or CD8+CD57+ T cells (not recorded which) from PBMCs. Every receptor here comes from a human donor with severe aplastic anemia or a healthy control (not recorded which).

This clonotype has just a few counts. The chain carries TRBV19 and TRBJ2-7; D perhaps matches TRBD1 (5 bases). This CDR3 comprises 14 residues. Germline V gene data show CDR1 as LNHDA and CDR2 as SQIVND (reference sequence). Between the trimmed V and J ends, which lost 2 bases and 1 base, there was a span of 9 bases. CDR3 sequence reads: CASSITAGSYEQYF. CDR3 sequence (DNA): TGTGCCAGTAGTATAACGGCAGGGTCCTACGAGCAGTACTTC.

This clonotype was observed many times. J is TRBJ1-2 and V is TRBV20-1; perhaps TRBD1 as D (6 bases). The V gene's germline CDR1 is DFQATT and CDR2 SNEGSKA (reference sequence). There are 11 residues in the CDR3. Trimming cost V 7 bases and J 7 bases, with 13 bases left between them. CDR3 bases: TGCAGTGAGGGGGTTCTGTCTGGCTACACCTTC. It specifies CSEGVLSGYTF.

Only a few counts were recorded for this clonotype. The V and J genes are TRBV20-1 and TRBJ2-1; 9 bases are shared with TRBD2. Germline CDR1 DFQATT, CDR2 SNEGSKA (reference sequence). V lost 7 bases, J lost 7 bases, and 11 bases stayed unmatched. This CDR3 has 14 residues. The CDR3 nucleotides read TGCAGTGTTCCGCTTAGCGGGAGTTTAAATGAGCAGTTCTTC. Its protein is CSVPLSGSLNEQFF.

This clonotype was recorded once. The rearrangement uses TRBV20-1 and TRBJ2-3; 10 nucleotides line up with TRBD2. Trimming removed 6 bases from V and 1 base from J; junction bases left unmatched: 4. In germline, CDR1 is DFQATT, CDR2 SNEGSKA (reference sequence). The CDR3 sequence is 14 residues long. CDR3 region: CSAPLAGRTDTQYF. The CDR3 bases are TGCAGTGCGCCACTAGCGGGGCGCACAGATACGCAGTATTTT.

This clonotype was seen many times. The genes are TRBV5-1 and TRBJ1-1; TRBD1 might be the D (5 bases). Germline lookup yields CDR1 SGHRS and CDR2 YFSETQ. V was clipped by 4 bases and J by 4 bases, with 14 bases between them. The CDR3 covers 14 residues. The CDR3 is CASSPFLGVTEAFF. In DNA form, the CDR3 reads TGCGCCAGCAGCCCATTTTTGGGGGTCACTGAAGCTTTCTTT.

This clonotype came up many times. The rearrangement joins TRBV4-1 to TRBJ1-2; no definite D call. Trimming pared 3 bases from V and 6 bases from J, leaving 8 bases between. Per germline, CDR1 MGHRA and CDR2 YSYEKL. CDR3 size: 12 residues. CDR3 in amino acids: CASSHNGDGYTF. The CDR3, as DNA: TGCGCCAGCAGCCATAACGGGGATGGCTACACCTTC.

This clonotype was counted at least ten times. The chain recombines TRBV20-1 with TRBJ1-3, with a tentative D call TRBD1 (5 bases). Trimming pared 5 bases from V and 0 bases from J, leaving 11 bases between. The V gene's germline CDR1 is DFQATT and CDR2 SNEGSKA (reference sequence). The CDR3 is made up of 14 amino acids. DNA for the CDR3: TGCAGTGCTTCCGACAGTTTCTCTGGAAACACCATATATTTT. Translated, it gives CSASDSFSGNTIYF.

The chain employs TRBV5-1 and TRBJ1-1; D is unresolved. The CDR3 has 13 residues. CDR1 is SGHRS and CDR2 is YFSETQ in the germline V gene. Trimming stripped 0 bases from V and 10 bases from J, with 13 bases between. The CDR3 here is CASSLVENEAAFF. The CDR3 bases are TGCGCCAGCAGCTTGGTCGAAAACGAGGCAGCTTTCTTT.

This chain connects TRBV12-3 or TRBV12-4 to TRBJ2-3; 12 nucleotides align to TRBD2. J lost 14 bases, V lost 7 bases, and 13 bases had no gene match. CDR3 length equals 14 residues. The CDR3 DNA is TGTGCCAGCAAGGACCATGGACTAGCGGGGAAGGTGTATTTT. Protein product: CASKDHGLAGKVYF.

This clonotype was found many times. The chain couples TRBV29-1 to TRBJ2-7; TRBD1 might be the D (6 bases). The V and J ends lost 3 bases and 4 bases respectively, with 10 bases between them. There are 12 residues in the CDR3. The germline CDR1 and CDR2 sequences are SQVTM and ANQGSEA. The chain's CDR3 is CSVDEGDYEQYF. The CDR3 bases are TGCAGCGTTGACGAGGGGGATTACGAGCAGTACTTC.

This clonotype was seen more than once but under ten times. The rearrangement uses TRBV7-8 and TRBJ2-7, with D hard to call. CDR3 length equals 13 residues. V lost 7 bases to trimming and J lost 4 bases, with 14 bases between them. Germline V gene sequence: CDR1 SGHVS, CDR2 FQNEAQ. DNA of the CDR3: TGTGCCAGCATGGTTAGTTTGGCGTACGAGCAGTACTTC. It is translated as CASMVSLAYEQYF.

This clonotype was detected a few times. The chain couples TRBV19 to TRBJ2-3, with TRBD2 matching over 7 bases. The V gene end was trimmed by 3 bases and the J gene end by 8 bases; junction bases not matched to a gene: 8. CDR1 is LNHDA and CDR2 is SQIVND in the germline V gene (reference sequence). The CDR3 runs to 14 residues. CDR3 residues: CASSMRSGVGTQYF. The CDR3 nucleotides read TGTGCCAGTAGTATGAGAAGCGGGGTGGGTACGCAGTATTTT. Variable domain in full (rest from reference TRBV19 and TRBJ2-3): DGGITQSPKYLFRKEGQNVTLSCEQNLNHDAMYWYRQDPGQGLRLIYYSQIVNDFQKGDIAEGYSVSREKKESFPLTVTSAQKNPTAFYLCASSMRSGVGTQYFGPGTRLTVL.

The V call is TRBV7-2, the J call TRBJ2-7; D might be TRBD1 (5 bases). Germline V CDR1 and CDR2: SGHTA, FQGNSA. The CDR3 has 12 amino acids. With 1 base removed from V and 6 bases from J, the gap between germline ends came to 7 bases. In DNA, the CDR3 is TGTGCCAGCAGCTTAGGACAGCGCGAGCAGTACTTC. It translates to CASSLGQREQYF.

This chain connects TRBV7-8 to TRBJ2-1; D perhaps matches TRBD2 (6 bases). This CDR3 spans 15 amino acids. Per germline, CDR1 SGHVS and CDR2 FQNEAQ. Trimming stripped 0 bases from V and 7 bases from J, with 13 bases between. CDR3 sequence: CASSLALRGTNEQFF. DNA for the CDR3: TGTGCCAGCAGCTTAGCACTGCGGGGCACGAATGAGCAGTTCTTC.